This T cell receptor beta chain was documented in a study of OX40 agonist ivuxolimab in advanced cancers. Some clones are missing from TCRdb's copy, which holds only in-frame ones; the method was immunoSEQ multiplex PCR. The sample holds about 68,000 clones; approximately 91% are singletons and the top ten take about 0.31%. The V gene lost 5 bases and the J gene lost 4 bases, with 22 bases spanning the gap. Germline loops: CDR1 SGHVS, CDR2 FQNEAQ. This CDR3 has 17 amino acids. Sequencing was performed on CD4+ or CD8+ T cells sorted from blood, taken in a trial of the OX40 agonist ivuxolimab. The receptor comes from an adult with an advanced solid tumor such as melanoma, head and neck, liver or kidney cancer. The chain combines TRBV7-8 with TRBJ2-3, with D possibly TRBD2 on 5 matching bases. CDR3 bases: TGTGCCAGCAGCCCTAGGATTTTTAGGGAGAGGGCAGATACGCAGTATTTT. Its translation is CASSPRIFRERADTQYF.